What follows describes a single T cell receptor beta chain. Recruitment covered about two dozen US areas and drew participants whose ages spanned roughly 18 to 95 years. Assignment of participants to cohorts was predicated upon participant-reported clinical history. Before they entered the study, exposed participants had met a COVID-19 case within 2 weeks. This specimen belongs to a study of blood T cell repertoires in COVID-19. As processed by the authors: The authors estimated nucleated cell counts from reference gene primer amplification. Generated by immunoSEQ multiplex PCR, the TCRdb table keeps only in-frame clones and is missing some. For V, J and clone size, that table is used; D and trimming come from the DNA. The sample comprises some 300,000 clones, 85% to 90% of which are singletons, and 2.5% to 3% rests with the top ten. What was sequenced was PBMCs or T cells enriched from blood (not recorded which). This TCR was sampled from a woman between 50 and 59 years old who had been exposed to COVID-19.

This CDR3 is CASSIADRATGELFF. Written as DNA, the CDR3 is TGTGCCAGTAGTATTGCGGACAGGGCCACCGGGGAGCTGTTTTTT. This chain joins TRBV19 and TRBJ2-2, with 8 bases identical to TRBD1. The V gene's germline CDR1 is LNHDA and CDR2 SQIVND (reference sequence). Trimming at V came to 3 bases and at J to 4 bases, leaving 4 bases not matched to a gene. The CDR3 has 15 residues.